These 14 T cell receptor beta chains were all obtained from the same sample, sequenced in a study of radiotherapy plus CTLA-4 blockade in lung cancer. Generated by immunoSEQ multiplex PCR, the TCRdb table keeps only in-frame clones and is missing some. Of 75,000 to 95,000 clones listed, approximately 78% are singletons. This sample comprised peripheral blood, obtained from a patient treated with radiotherapy plus ipilimumab. The receptor source for this set is a human donor with non-small cell lung cancer that progressed on radiotherapy plus ipilimumab.

The rearrangement joins TRBV28 to TRBJ2-2; tentatively, D is TRBD2 (5 bases). Germline CDR1 MDHEN, CDR2 SYDVKM. The CDR3 is 13 residues long. Deletions cut 3 bases from V and 5 bases from J, with 7 bases between. Here the CDR3 reads CASSFGVTGELFF. CDR3 DNA sequence: TGTGCCAGCAGTTTCGGGGTTACCGGGGAGCTGTTTTTT.

This clone was seen more than once but under ten times. The V and J genes are TRBV25-1 and TRBJ1-2; D perhaps matches TRBD1 (6 bases). Germline V gene data show CDR1 as MGHDK and CDR2 as SYGVNS. The CDR3 is 13 residues long. V was pared by 4 bases and J by 4 bases, with 10 bases between. In nucleotides, the CDR3 is TGTGCCAGCAGTGGGGACACCACCTATGGCTACACCTTC. As protein: CASSGDTTYGYTF.

There are a few counts of this clone. The chain is built from TRBV2 and TRBJ2-7, with 13 bases identical to TRBD2. Germline V gene sequence: CDR1 SNHLY, CDR2 FYNNEI. Trimming took 5 bases from V and 5 from J; bases not matched to a gene: 3. The CDR3 sequence is 14 residues long. The CDR3 here is CASSWTSGRNEQYF. The DNA for the CDR3 is TGTGCCAGCAGTTGGACTAGCGGGAGAAACGAGCAGTACTTC.

V and J are TRBV6-1 and TRBJ1-1; no clear D. Germline loops: CDR1 MNHNS, CDR2 SASEGT. V was trimmed by 4 bases and J by 0 bases, leaving 21 bases between them. The CDR3 length is 18 residues. The chain's CDR3 is CASSATVRAMGLNTEAFF. DNA of the CDR3: TGTGCCAGCAGTGCGACCGTAAGGGCGATGGGGTTGAACACTGAAGCTTTCTTT.

The J gene is TRBJ2-3, the V gene TRBV5-6; 10 bases map to TRBD2. Germline lookup yields CDR1 SGHDT and CDR2 YYEEEE. The CDR3 has 16 residues. The V and J ends lost 0 bases and 4 bases, in that order; junction bases with no gene match: 5. The CDR3 region is CASSLGIAGGADTQYF. The DNA of the CDR3 is TGTGCCAGCAGCTTGGGGATAGCGGGAGGCGCAGATACGCAGTATTTT.

The chain recombines TRBV2 with TRBJ1-1; no definite D call. The CDR3 loop spans 14 amino acids. Germline V gene lookup returns CDR1 SNHLY and CDR2 FYNNEI. V lost 2 bases and J lost 2, with 9 bases in between. The CDR3 nucleotides are TGTGCCAGCAGTGAACTAGCGGTTAACACTGAAGCTTTCTTT. Amino acid sequence: CASSELAVNTEAFF.

The V call is TRBV5-1, the J call TRBJ2-7; no firm D call. V lost 7 bases to trimming and J lost 0 bases, with 14 bases between them. Germline V gives CDR1 SGHRS, CDR2 YFSETQ. The CDR3 is 14 amino acids. CDR3 residues: CASQGTTTSYEQYF. For the CDR3, the DNA is TGCGCCAGCCAAGGCACAACCACCTCCTACGAGCAGTACTTC.

The chain carries TRBV19 and TRBJ2-7, with 11 bases matching TRBD1. Per germline, CDR1 LNHDA and CDR2 SQIVND (reference sequence). The trim removed 4 bases at V and 3 bases at J, leaving 2 bases unmatched. The length of the CDR3 is 14 residues. The CDR3 here is CASSKGTGGYEQYF. The CDR3 nucleotides read TGTGCCAGTAGTAAAGGGACAGGGGGCTACGAGCAGTACTTC.

V is TRBV2 and J is TRBJ2-5; D not certain. Germline loops: CDR1 SNHLY, CDR2 FYNNEI. V shed 2 bases and J shed 5 bases, with 12 bases lying between them. The CDR3 sequence is 14 residues long. Here the CDR3 reads CASSEMMGRETQYF. As DNA, the CDR3 is TGTGCCAGCAGTGAAATGATGGGCCGGGAGACCCAGTACTTC.

V and J are TRBV5-1 and TRBJ2-2, with D perhaps being TRBD1 or TRBD2 (5 bases each). Per germline, CDR1 SGHRS and CDR2 YFSETQ. Trimming took 3 bases from V and 6 from J, leaving 18 bases between them. This CDR3 spans 16 amino acids. CDR3 nucleotides: TGCGCCAGCAGCTGGTCCGGGACGACTATCGCCGGGGAGCTGTTTTTT. The encoded protein is CASSWSGTTIAGELFF.

The chain joins TRBV12-5 to TRBJ2-7; the D is unclear. Trimming left V 2 bases short and J 3 bases short, with 26 bases between. CDR3 size: 19 residues. Germline values: CDR1 LGHNT, CDR2 FRNRAP. CDR3 residues: CASGLIPGRLSPTDYEQYV. The CDR3 DNA sequence: TGTGCTAGTGGTTTGATCCCGGGCCGCCTGTCTCCAACGGACTACGAGCAGTACGTC.

There are a few counts of this clone. J is TRBJ1-2 and V is TRBV4-1; no clear D gene. V was clipped by 1 base and J by 3 bases, with 9 bases between them. The CDR3 loop spans 14 amino acids. The V gene's germline CDR1 is MGHRA and CDR2 YSYEKL. DNA for the CDR3: TGCGCCAGCAGCCAAGGCATCGGTTACTATGGCTACACCTTC. Protein: CASSQGIGYYGYTF.

J is TRBJ2-7 and V is TRBV27, with 8 bases identical to TRBD2. J was trimmed by 7 bases and V by 6 bases; bases with no gene match: 14. The CDR3 consists of 15 residues. Germline assignment: CDR1 MNHEY and CDR2 SMNVEV (reference sequence). This chain's CDR3 is CASSRKRELFREQYF. CDR3 bases: TGTGCCAGCAGCCGTAAGCGGGAGTTGTTCCGAGAGCAGTACTTC.

V is TRBV9 and J is TRBJ1-3; D remains unclear. The CDR3 covers 13 residues. The germline CDR1 and CDR2 sequences are SGDLS and YYNGEE. Trimming stripped 3 bases from V and 4 bases from J, with 8 bases between. The CDR3 DNA reads as TGTGCCAGCAGCGGGCCCCTCGGAAACACCATATATTTT. This translates into CASSGPLGNTIYF.